This T cell receptor beta chain was recorded in a study of blood T cells in healthy people across ages. Study-wide results and limits: Naive CD4+ cell counts and diversity both ran higher in long-lived than in aged donors.

About this clonotype: What it recognizes is unknown.

Drawing of peripheral blood yielded 8.5 to 10 milliliters from each donor. RNA extraction gave at least 5.5 micrograms of total RNA per sample. A J-beta primer mix and a sample-barcoded 5' primer were used in a second PCR of roughly 6 to 11 cycles. TCRdb itself ran the 5' RACE reads through MiXCR, one entry per CDR3 protein. This table holds about 2 million distinct CDR3 sequences, about 50% found once. The sequencing sample was made of blood. The receptor comes from a woman between 40 and 50 years old in good health.

The CDR3 protein is CASSLGGSGFGGRTLHF. DNA of the CDR3: TGCGCCAGCAGCTTGGGAGGTTCGGGGTTCGGGGGTCGTACCCTCCACTTT. This chain connects TRBV5-1 to TRBJ1-6, with D possibly matching TRBD1 (5 bases). Germline loops: CDR1 SGHRS, CDR2 YFSETQ. The CDR3 is made up of 17 amino acids. The germline V and J ends were trimmed by 0 bases and 14 bases, with 24 bases remaining between them. The full variable domain, in which reference TRBV5-1 and TRBJ1-6 provide the parts outside the CDR3, is KAGVTQTPRYLIKTRGQQVTLSCSPISGHRSVSWYQQTPGQGLQFLFEYFSETQRNKGNFPGRFSGRQFSNSRSEMNVSTLELGDSALYLCASSLGGSGFGGRTLHFGNGTRLTVT.